Listed below are T cell receptor beta chains from one sample, sequenced in a study of OX40 agonist ivuxolimab in advanced cancers. Some clones are missing from TCRdb's copy, which holds only in-frame ones; the method was immunoSEQ multiplex PCR. The sample includes tens of thousands of clones, about four fifths of them seen just once. Sequences were derived from CD4+ or CD8+ T cells sorted from blood, sampled in a trial of the OX40 agonist ivuxolimab. The receptors were gathered from an adult with an advanced solid tumor such as melanoma, head and neck, liver or kidney cancer. CDR3s include the opening cysteine and the closing phenylalanine or tryptophan. Each record gives: J gene, CDR3 length, D gene, clone size, V gene, CDR3 DNA, CDR3 protein. A D gene is named only where the DNA matches it firmly. The size field is filled for only some rows; it gives once, few, many or a size class.

TRBJ1-2,10,.,.,TRBV20-1,TGCAGTGCCTTCGCATATGGCTACACCTTC,CSAFAYGYTF
TRBJ1-1,15,TRBD1,once,TRBV2,TGTGCCAGCAGTGAACCAGGGGGCAAGAACACTGAAGCTTTCTTT,CASSEPGGKNTEAFF
TRBJ2-1,11,.,.,TRBV4-1,TGCGCCAGCAGCTTGGACTCCGAGCAGTTCTTC,CASSLDSEQFF
TRBJ1-2,16,TRBD1,.,TRBV5-1,TGCGCCAGCAGTTATAGGACAGGCTCAGCTAACTATGGCTACACCTTC,CASSYRTGSANYGYTF
TRBJ2-7,14,.,.,TRBV5-1,TGCGCCAGCAGCTGGCGAGGGAGCTCCTACGAGCAGTACTTC,CASSWRGSSYEQYF
TRBJ2-7,12,.,.,TRBV10-2,TGCGCCAGCAGTGCGACAACCTACGAGCAGTACTTC,CASSATTYEQYF
TRBJ2-7,13,TRBD1,.,TRBV6-6,TGTGCCAGCAGTCGAAACAGGGGAACCGAGCAGTACTTC,CASSRNRGTEQYF
TRBJ2-3,13,.,.,TRBV28,TGTGCCAGCTTTTCCGGGGGGCGAGATACGCAGTATTTT,CASFSGGRDTQYF
TRBJ2-5,16,.,.,TRBV21-1,TGTGCCAGCAGCAATCTGCTAGCTACATTCTCTGAGACCCAGTACTTC,CASSNLLATFSETQYF
TRBJ2-7,11,.,.,TRBV10-3,TGTGCCATCAGTGCCCGCGACGAGCAGTACTTC,CAISARDEQYF
TRBJ2-7,13,.,.,TRBV6-6,TGTGCCACAGCAGGGGGGGGACAACGCGCGCAGTACTTC,CATAGGGQRAQYF
TRBJ1-3,14,.,.,TRBV7-8,TGTGCCAGCAGCTCCAAAATGACTGGAAACACCATATATTTT,CASSSKMTGNTIYF